The clone carrying this T cell receptor (beta chain) was recorded once. Clinical histories supplied by participants themselves formed the basis of cohort assignment. Donors in Cohort 3 who had recovered were those with two negative PCRs, healthcare professional clearance, or resolution of their symptoms. These data originate in a study of blood T cell repertoires in COVID-19. Study context: Samples representing acute and convalescent COVID-19 were sourced from the United States, Italy and Spain.

The junction had 6 bases not matched to a gene; V was cut back by 5 bases and J by 2 bases. Germline values: CDR1 SGHTA, CDR2 FQGTGA. This CDR3 contains 15 residues. TCRdb's copy holds only in-frame clones and misses some; the assay was immunoSEQ multiplex PCR. The sample shows about 250,000 clones, less than 90% of them seen only once. The chain joins TRBV7-3 to TRBJ1-1; 9 bases agree with TRBD1. Sequencing used PBMCs or T cells enriched from blood (not recorded which). This sequence originates from a woman aged 45 to 65 who had recovered from COVID-19. Written as DNA, the CDR3 is TGTGCCAGCAGCCTACAACAGGGGGCAAACACTGAAGCTTTCTTT. Amino acid sequence: CASSLQQGANTEAFF.